This entry is about one T cell receptor (beta chain). V lost 5 bases, J lost 2 bases, and 3 bases stayed unmatched. Germline lookup yields CDR1 MNHEY and CDR2 SVGAGI. This CDR3 contains 14 residues. This sample is drawn from a study of tumor-infiltrating lymphocytes in oesophageal squamous cell carcinoma. TCRdb ran MiXCR on the PCR reads and lists one entry per CDR3 protein. Of around 15,000 distinct CDR3 sequences listed, roughly 54% are singletons. The receptor was isolated from a female donor with esophageal squamous cell carcinoma. This sequence joins TRBV6-5 and TRBJ1-3; TRBD1 matches at 7 bases. What was sequenced was esophageal tumor tissue. The CDR3 nucleotides read TGTGCCAGCAGTACGGGACAGACTGGAAACACCATATATTTT. Translating it yields CASSTGQTGNTIYF.